This TCR beta chain is from a study of beta chain features in type 1 diabetes. In the case of this clone: Its antigen is unidentified.

Study-wide results and limits: Among all four CD4+ subsets, Type 1 diabetes patients had TCRB CDR3s that were moderately but significantly shorter.

The CDR3 runs to 13 residues. Germline V CDR1 and CDR2: KGHSH, LQKENI. V lost 6 bases to trimming and J lost 12 bases, with 21 bases between them. Sequencing targeted expressed TCRB transcripts, as all isolated RNA had been reverse transcribed. Repertoires were generated with immunoSEQ multiplex PCR, while TCRdb's copy carries only in-frame clones and drops some. The table lists 900,000 or so clones, about a sixth of them singletons. The specimen was naive CD4+ T cells from blood. This TCR was sampled from a woman between 18 and 30 years old in good health. The chain recombines TRBV18 with TRBJ2-7; D is unclear. The CDR3 sequence: CASSGGSHYEGYF. CDR3 nucleotides: TGTGCCAGCTCCGGCGGATCACACTACGAAGGGTACTTC.